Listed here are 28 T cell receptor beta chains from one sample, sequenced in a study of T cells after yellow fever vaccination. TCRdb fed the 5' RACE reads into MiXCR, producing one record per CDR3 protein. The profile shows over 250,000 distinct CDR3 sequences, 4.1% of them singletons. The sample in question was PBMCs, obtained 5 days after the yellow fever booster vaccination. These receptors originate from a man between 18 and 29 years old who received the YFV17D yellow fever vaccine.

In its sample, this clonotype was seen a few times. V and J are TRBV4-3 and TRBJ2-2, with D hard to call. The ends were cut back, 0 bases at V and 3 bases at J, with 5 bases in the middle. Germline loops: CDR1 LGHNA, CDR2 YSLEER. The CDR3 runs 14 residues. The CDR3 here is CASSQEADTGELFF. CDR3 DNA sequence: TGCGCCAGCAGCCAAGAGGCGGACACCGGGGAGCTGTTTTTT.

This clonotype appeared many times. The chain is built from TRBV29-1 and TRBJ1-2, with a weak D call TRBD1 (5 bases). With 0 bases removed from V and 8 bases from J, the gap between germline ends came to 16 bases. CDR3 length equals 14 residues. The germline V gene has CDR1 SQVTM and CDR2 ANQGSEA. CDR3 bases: TGCAGCGTTGAAGAGGGGCCCCGAGGGGACGGCTACACCTTC. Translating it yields CSVEEGPRGDGYTF. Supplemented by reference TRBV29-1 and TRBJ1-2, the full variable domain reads SAVISQKPSRDICQRGTSLTIQCQVDSQVTMMFWYRQQPGQSLTLIATANQGSEATYESGFVIDKFPISRPNLTFSTLTVSNMSPEDSSIYLCSVEEGPRGDGYTFGSGTRLTVV.

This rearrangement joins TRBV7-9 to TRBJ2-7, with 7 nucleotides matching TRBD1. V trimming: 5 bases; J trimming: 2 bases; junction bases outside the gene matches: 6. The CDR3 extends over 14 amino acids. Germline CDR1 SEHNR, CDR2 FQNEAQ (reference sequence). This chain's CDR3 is CASSLTGVPYEQYF. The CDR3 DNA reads TGTGCCAGCAGCCTCACAGGGGTGCCCTACGAGCAGTACTTC.

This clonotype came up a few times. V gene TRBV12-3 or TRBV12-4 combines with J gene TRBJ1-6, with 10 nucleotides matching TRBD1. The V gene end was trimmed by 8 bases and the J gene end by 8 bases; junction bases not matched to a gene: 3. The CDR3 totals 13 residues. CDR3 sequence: CASVGTGDSPLHF. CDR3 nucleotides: TGTGCCAGCGTTGGGACAGGGGATTCACCCCTCCACTTT.

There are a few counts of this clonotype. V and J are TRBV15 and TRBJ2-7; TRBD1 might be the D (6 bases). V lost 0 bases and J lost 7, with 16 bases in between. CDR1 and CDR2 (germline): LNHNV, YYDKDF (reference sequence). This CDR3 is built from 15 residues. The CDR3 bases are TGTGCCACCAGCAGAGAGGGAAGACAGGACCAAGAGCAGTACTTC. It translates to CATSREGRQDQEQYF.

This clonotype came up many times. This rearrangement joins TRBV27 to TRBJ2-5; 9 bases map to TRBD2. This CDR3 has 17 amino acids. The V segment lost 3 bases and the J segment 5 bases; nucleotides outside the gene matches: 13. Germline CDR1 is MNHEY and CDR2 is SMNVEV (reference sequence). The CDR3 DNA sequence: TGTGCCAGCAGTTTCTTCTTCCCTAGCGGGGTGAATGAGACCCAGTACTTC. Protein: CASSFFFPSGVNETQYF.

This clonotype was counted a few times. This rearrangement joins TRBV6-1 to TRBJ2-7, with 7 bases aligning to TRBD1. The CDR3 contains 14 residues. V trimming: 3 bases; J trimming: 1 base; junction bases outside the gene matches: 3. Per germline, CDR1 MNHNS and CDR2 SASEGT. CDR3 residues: CASSESGGSYEQYV. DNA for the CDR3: TGTGCCAGCAGTGAGTCAGGGGGATCCTACGAGCAGTACGTC.

The CDR3 sequence: CASSQNWNTGELFF. The CDR3 DNA is TGCGCCAGCAGCCAAAATTGGAACACCGGGGAGCTGTTTTTT. This rearrangement joins TRBV4-1 to TRBJ2-2; D remains ambiguous. Germline CDR1 reads MGHRA; CDR2 reads YSYEKL. The V gene lost 2 bases and the J gene lost 1 base, with 5 bases spanning the gap. This CDR3 spans 14 amino acids.

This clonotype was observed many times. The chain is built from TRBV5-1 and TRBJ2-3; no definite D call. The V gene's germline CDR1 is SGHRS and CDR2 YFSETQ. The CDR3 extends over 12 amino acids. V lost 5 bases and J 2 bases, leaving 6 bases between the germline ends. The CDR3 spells CASRGNTDTQYF. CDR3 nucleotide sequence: TGCGCCAGCAGGGGAAACACAGATACGCAGTATTTT.

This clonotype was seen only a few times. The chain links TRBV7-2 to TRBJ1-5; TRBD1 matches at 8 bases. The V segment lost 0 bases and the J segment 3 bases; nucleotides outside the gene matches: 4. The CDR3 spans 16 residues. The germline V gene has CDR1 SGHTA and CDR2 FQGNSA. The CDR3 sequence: CASSLAAGGNNQPQHF. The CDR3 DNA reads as TGTGCCAGCAGCTTAGCGGCAGGGGGCAACAATCAGCCCCAGCATTTT.

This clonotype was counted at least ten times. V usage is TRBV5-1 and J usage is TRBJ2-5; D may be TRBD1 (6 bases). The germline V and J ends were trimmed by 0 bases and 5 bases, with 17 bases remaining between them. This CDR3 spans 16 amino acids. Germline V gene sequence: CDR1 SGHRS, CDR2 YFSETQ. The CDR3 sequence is CASSLEGGGFVETQYF. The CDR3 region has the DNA TGCGCCAGCAGCTTGGAAGGTGGGGGCTTCGTCGAGACCCAGTACTTC.

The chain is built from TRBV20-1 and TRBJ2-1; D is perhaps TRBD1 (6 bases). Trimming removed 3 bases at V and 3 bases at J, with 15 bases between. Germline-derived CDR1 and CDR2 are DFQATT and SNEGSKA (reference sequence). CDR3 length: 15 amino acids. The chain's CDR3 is CSARPPYRDYNEQFF. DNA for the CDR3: TGCAGTGCTAGGCCTCCGTACAGGGACTACAATGAGCAGTTCTTC.

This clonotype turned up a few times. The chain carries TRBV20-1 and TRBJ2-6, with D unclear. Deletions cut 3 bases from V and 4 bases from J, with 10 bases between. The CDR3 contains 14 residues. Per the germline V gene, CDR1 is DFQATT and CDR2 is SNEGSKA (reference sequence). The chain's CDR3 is CSASVATGANVLTF. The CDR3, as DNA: TGCAGTGCTAGTGTGGCGACCGGGGCCAACGTCCTGACTTTC.

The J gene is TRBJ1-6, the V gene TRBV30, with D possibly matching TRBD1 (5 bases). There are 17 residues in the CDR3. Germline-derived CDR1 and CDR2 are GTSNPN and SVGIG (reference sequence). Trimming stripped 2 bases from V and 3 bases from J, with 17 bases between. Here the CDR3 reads CAWSYRRTGGYNSPLHF. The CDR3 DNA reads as TGTGCCTGGAGTTACCGCCGAACTGGGGGCTATAATTCACCCCTCCACTTT.

The CDR3 DNA is TGTGCCAGTATCGGGGGGCCGGAAAACATTCAGTACTTC. Encoded protein: CASIGGPENIQYF. The chain couples TRBV19 to TRBJ2-4; D possibly corresponds to TRBD2 (7 bases). The germline V gene has CDR1 LNHDA and CDR2 SQIVND (reference sequence). The CDR3 covers 13 residues. Trimming removed 7 bases from V and 5 bases from J, with 12 bases in between.

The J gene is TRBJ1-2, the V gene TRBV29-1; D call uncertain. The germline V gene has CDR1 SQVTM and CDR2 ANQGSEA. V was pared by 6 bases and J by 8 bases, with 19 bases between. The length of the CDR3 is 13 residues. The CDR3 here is CSVRRGLSGGYTF. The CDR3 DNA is TGCAGCGTCCGCCGCGGCCTCTCGGGAGGCTACACCTTC.

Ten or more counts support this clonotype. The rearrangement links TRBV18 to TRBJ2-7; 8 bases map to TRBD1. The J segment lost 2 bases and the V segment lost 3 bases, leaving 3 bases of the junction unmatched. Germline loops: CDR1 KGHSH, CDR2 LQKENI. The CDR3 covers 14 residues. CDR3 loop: CASSPRQGTYEQYV. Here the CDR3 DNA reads TGTGCCAGCTCACCCAGACAGGGGACCTACGAGCAGTACGTC.

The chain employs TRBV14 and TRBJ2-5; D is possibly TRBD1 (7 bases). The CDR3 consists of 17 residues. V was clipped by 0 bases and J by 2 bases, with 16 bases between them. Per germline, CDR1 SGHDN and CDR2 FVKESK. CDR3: CASSQDVVRDRQETQYF. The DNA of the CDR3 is TGTGCCAGCAGCCAAGATGTGGTGCGGGACAGACAAGAGACCCAGTACTTC.

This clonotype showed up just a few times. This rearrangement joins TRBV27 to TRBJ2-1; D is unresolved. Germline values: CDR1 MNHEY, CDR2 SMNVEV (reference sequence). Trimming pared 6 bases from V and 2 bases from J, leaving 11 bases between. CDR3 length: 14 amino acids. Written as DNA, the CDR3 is TGTGCCAGCAGCACGATTCTCGCCTACAATGAGCAGTTCTTC. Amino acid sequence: CASSTILAYNEQFF.

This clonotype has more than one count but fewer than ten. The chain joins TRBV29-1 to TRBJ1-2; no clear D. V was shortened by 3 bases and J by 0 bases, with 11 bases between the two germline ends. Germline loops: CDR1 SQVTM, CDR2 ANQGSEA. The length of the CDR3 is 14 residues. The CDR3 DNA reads TGCAGCGTTGATCTGGGCGACACTAACTATGGCTACACCTTC. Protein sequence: CSVDLGDTNYGYTF.

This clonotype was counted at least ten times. The CDR3 sequence is CASSRRDFQETQYF. DNA for the CDR3: TGTGCCAGCAGCCGCAGAGACTTTCAAGAGACCCAGTACTTC. V and J are TRBV3-1 and TRBJ2-5; no reliable D call. The CDR3 contains 14 residues. Germline V lookup: CDR1 LGHDT, CDR2 YNNKEL (reference sequence). V was cut by 4 bases and J by 2 bases, with 11 bases left in between.

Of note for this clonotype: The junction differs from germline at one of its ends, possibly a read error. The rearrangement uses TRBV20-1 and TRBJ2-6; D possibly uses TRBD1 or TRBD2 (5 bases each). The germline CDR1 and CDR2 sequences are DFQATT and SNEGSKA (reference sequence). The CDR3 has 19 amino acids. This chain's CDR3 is CSASSAGMGPSSGANVMTF. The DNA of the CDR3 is TGCAGTGCTAGTTCGGCAGGGATGGGACCCAGCTCTGGGGCCAACGTCATGACTTTC.

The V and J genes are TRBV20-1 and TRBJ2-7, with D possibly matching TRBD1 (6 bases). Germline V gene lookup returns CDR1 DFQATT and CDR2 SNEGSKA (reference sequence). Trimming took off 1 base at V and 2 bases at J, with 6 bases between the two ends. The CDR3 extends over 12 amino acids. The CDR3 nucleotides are TGCAGTGCTAGAGGGACAGCCTACGAGCAGTACTTC. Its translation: CSARGTAYEQYF.

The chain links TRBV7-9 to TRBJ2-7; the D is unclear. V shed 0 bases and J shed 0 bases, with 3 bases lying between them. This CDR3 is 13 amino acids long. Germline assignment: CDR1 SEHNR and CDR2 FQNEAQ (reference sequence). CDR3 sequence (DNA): TGTGCCAGCAGCTTAGCGACCTCCTACGAGCAGTACGTC. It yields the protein CASSLATSYEQYV.

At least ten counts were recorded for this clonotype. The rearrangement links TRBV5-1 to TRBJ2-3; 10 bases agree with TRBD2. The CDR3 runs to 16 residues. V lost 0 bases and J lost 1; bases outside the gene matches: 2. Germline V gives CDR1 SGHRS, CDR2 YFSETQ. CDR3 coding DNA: TGCGCCAGCAGCTTGGAAACTAGCGGGGGCACAGATACGCAGTATTTT. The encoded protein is CASSLETSGGTDTQYF. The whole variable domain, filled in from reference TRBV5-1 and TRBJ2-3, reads KAGVTQTPRYLIKTRGQQVTLSCSPISGHRSVSWYQQTPGQGLQFLFEYFSETQRNKGNFPGRFSGRQFSNSRSEMNVSTLELGDSALYLCASSLETSGGTDTQYFGPGTRLTVL.

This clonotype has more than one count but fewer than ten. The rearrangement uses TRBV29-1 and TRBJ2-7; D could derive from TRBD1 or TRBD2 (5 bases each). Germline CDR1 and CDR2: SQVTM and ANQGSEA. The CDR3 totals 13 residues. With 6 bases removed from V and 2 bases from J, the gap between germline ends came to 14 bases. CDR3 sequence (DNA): TGCAGCGTCCGGGACCCGTTTACCTACGAGCAGTACGTC. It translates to CSVRDPFTYEQYV.

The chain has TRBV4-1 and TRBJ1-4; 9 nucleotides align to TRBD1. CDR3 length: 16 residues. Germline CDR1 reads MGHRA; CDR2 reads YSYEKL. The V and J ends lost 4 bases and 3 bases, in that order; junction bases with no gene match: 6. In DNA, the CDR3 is TGCGCCAGCAGCCGTGCCGGGACAGGGTCTAATGAAAAACTGTTTTTT. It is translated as CASSRAGTGSNEKLFF.

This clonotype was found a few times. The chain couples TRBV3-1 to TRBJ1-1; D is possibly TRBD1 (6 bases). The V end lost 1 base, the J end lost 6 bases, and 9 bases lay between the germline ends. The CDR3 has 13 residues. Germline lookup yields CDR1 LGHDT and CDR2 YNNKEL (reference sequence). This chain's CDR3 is CASSQGAGAEAFF. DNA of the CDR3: TGTGCCAGCAGCCAAGGAGCAGGGGCTGAAGCTTTCTTT.